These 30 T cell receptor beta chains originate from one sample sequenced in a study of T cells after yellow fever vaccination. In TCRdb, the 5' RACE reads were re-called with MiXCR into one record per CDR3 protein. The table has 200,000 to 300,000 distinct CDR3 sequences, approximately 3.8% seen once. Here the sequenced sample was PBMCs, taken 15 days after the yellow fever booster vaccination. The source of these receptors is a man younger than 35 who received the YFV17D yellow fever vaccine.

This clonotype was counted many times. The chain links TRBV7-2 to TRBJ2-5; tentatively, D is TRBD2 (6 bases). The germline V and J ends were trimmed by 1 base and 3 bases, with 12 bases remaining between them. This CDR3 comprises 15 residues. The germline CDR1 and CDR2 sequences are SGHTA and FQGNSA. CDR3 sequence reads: CASSLGGTGKETQYF. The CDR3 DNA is TGTGCCAGCAGCTTAGGCGGGACGGGGAAAGAGACCCAGTACTTC.

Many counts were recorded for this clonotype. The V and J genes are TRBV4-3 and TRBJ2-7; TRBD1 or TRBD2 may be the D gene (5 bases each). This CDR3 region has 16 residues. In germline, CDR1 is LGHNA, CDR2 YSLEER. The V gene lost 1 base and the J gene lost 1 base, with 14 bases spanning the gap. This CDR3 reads CASSQVPGDGSYEQYF. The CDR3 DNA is TGCGCCAGCAGCCAAGTCCCTGGGGACGGGTCCTACGAGCAGTACTTC.

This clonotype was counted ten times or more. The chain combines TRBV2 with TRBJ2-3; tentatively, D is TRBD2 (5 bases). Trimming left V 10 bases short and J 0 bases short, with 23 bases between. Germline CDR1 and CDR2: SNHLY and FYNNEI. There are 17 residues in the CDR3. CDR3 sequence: CAILAGGPFSSTDTQYF. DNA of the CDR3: TGTGCCATCCTAGCCGGAGGCCCTTTCTCTAGCACAGATACGCAGTATTTT.

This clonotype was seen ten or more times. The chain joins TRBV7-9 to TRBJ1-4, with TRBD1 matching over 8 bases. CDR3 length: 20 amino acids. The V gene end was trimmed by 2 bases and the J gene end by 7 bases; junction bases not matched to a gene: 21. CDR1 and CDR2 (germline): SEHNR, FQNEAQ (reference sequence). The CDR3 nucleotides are TGTGCCAGCAGCTTAAGGCCCTCGAGGGACAGGACGGTTTTGGGTGAAAAACTGTTTTTT. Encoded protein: CASSLRPSRDRTVLGEKLFF.

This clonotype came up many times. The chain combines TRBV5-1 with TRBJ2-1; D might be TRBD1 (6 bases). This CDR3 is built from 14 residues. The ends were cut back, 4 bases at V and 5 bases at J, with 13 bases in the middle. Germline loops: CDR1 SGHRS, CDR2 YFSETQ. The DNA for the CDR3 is TGCGCCAGCAGCCGCCCACAGGGAGACAATGAGCAGTTCTTC. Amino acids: CASSRPQGDNEQFF.

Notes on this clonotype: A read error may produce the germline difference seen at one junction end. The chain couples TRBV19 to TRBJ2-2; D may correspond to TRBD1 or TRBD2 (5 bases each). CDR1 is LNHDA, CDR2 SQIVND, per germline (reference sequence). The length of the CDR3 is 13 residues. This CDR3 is CASRGEGAGELIF. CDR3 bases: TGTGCCAGCCGAGGGGAAGGAGCCGGGGAGCTGATTTTT.

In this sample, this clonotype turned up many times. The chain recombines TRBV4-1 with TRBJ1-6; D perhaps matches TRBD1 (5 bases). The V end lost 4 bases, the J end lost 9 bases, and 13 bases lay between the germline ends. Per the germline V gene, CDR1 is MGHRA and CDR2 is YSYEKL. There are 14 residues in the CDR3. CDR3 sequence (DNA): TGCGCCAGCAGCCGGATTGGCAGGGTTTCACCCCTCCACTTT. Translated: CASSRIGRVSPLHF.

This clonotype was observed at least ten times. Here the CDR3 DNA reads TGTGCCAGCAGCCCATCAGGCAGGGCAGAGGGGTACTACAATGAGCAGTTCTTC. Translating it yields CASSPSGRAEGYYNEQFF. The rearrangement joins TRBV4-2 to TRBJ2-1; D may correspond to TRBD1 or TRBD2 (5 bases each). The CDR3 runs to 18 residues. The V and J ends lost 4 bases and 3 bases respectively, with 22 bases between them. CDR1 LGHNA and CDR2 YNFKEQ come from the germline V gene.

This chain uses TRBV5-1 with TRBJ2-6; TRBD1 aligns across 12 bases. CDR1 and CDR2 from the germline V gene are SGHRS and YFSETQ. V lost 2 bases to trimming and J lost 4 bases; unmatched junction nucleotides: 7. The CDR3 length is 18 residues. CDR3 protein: CASSFYRDRGPGANVLTF. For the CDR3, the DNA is TGCGCCAGCAGCTTCTACCGGGACAGGGGGCCCGGGGCCAACGTCCTGACTTTC.

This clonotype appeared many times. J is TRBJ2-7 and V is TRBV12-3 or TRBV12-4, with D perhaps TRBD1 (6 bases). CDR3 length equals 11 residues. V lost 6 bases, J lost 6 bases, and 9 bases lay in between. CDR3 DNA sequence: TGTGCCAGCAGCTCAGGGGTCGAGCAGTACGTC. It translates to CASSSGVEQYV.

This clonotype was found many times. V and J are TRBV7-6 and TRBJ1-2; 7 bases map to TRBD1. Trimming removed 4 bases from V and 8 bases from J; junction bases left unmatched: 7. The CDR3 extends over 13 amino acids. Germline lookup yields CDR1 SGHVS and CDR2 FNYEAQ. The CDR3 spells CASSSRQGVGYTF. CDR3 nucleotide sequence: TGTGCCAGCAGCTCCCGACAGGGTGTAGGCTACACCTTC.

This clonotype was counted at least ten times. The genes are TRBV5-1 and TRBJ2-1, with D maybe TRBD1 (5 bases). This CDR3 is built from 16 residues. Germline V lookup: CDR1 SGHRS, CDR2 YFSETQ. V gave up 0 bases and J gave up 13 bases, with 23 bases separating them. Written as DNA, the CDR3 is TGCGCCAGCAGCTTGGGATATCGGACAAGTGTCATCTTCCAGTTCTTC. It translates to CASSLGYRTSVIFQFF.

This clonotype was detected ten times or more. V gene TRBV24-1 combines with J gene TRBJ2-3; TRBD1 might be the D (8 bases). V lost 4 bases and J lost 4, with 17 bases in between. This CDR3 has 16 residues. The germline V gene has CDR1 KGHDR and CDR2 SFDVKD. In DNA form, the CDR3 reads TGTGCCACCAGTGAGCCCGGGGGGACAGGAGCAGATACGCAGTATTTT. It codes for CATSEPGGTGADTQYF.

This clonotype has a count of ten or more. The CDR3 DNA follows: TGTGCCAGCAGTTTCGCCGGGGACCCCGGGAGCTACACCTTC. Amino acids: CASSFAGDPGSYTF. The chain employs TRBV7-3 and TRBJ1-2; D is perhaps TRBD1 (5 bases). CDR1 and CDR2 (germline): SGHTA, FQGTGA. The germline V and J ends were trimmed by 6 bases and 9 bases, with 20 bases remaining between them. CDR3 length: 14 amino acids.

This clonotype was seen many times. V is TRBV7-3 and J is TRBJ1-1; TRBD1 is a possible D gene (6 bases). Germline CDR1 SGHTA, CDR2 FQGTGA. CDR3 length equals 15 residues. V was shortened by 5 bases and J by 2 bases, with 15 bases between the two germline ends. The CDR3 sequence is CASSPQGGGNTEAFF. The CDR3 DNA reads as TGTGCCAGCAGCCCACAGGGTGGGGGAAACACTGAAGCTTTCTTT. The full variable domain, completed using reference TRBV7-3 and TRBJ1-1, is GAGVSQTPSNKVTEKGKYVELRCDPISGHTALYWYRQSLGQGPEFLIYFQGTGAADDSGLPNDRFFAVRPEGSVSTLKIQRTERGDSAVYLCASSPQGGGNTEAFFGQGTRLTVV.

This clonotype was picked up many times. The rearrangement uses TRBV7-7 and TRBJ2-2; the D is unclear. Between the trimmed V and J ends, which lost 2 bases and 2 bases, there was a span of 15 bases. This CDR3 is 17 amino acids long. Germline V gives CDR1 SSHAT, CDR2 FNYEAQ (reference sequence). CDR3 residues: CASSLFYPAANTGELFF. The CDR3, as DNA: TGTGCCAGCAGCTTATTTTACCCTGCGGCTAACACCGGGGAGCTGTTTTTT.

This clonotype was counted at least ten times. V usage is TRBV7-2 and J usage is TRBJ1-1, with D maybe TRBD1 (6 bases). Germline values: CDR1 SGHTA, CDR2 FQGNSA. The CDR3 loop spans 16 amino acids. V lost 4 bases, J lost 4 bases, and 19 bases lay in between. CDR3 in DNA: TGTGCCAGCAGCTACCAAGGGGGGCGGGTGGGCACTGAAGCTTTCTTT. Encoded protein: CASSYQGGRVGTEAFF.

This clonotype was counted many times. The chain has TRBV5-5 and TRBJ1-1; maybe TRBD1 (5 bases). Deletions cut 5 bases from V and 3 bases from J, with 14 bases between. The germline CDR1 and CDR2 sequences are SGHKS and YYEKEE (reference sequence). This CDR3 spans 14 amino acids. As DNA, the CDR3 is TGTGCCAGCAGAACCGTGCGGGGGGACACTGAAGCTTTCTTT. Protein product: CASRTVRGDTEAFF.

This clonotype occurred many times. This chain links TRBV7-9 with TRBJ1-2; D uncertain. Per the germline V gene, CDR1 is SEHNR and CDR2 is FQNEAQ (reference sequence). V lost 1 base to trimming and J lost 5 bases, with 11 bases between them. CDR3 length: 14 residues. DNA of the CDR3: TGTGCCAGCAGCTTAGTGGGAAGTGTTTATGGCTACACCTTC. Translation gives CASSLVGSVYGYTF.

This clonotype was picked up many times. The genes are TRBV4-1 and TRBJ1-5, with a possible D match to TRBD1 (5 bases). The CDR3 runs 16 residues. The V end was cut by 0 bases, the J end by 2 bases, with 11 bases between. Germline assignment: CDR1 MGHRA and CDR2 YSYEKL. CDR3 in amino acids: CASSQDGGEGNQPQHF. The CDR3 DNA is TGCGCCAGCAGCCAAGATGGGGGGGAGGGCAATCAGCCCCAGCATTTT.

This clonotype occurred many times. CDR3 sequence: CSPSGGDREQYF. In nucleotides, the CDR3 is TGCAGCCCTAGCGGGGGGGATCGAGAGCAGTACTTC. J is TRBJ2-7 and V is TRBV20-1; 12 bases are a match to TRBD2. Germline CDR1 DFQATT, CDR2 SNEGSKA (reference sequence). This CDR3 comprises 12 residues.

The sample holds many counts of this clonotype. CDR3 residues: CAIGGNLYEQYV. CDR3 nucleotide sequence: TGTGCCATCGGGGGGAACCTGTACGAGCAGTACGTC. The chain combines TRBV10-3 with TRBJ2-7, with a possible D match to TRBD2 (6 bases). V shed 8 bases and J shed 4 bases, with 12 bases lying between them. Germline V gives CDR1 ENHRY, CDR2 SYGVKD. This CDR3 contains 12 residues.

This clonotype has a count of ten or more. The CDR3 nucleotides read TGTGCCACCGCAATCCGGGTGAACACTGAAGCTTTCTTT. It translates to CATAIRVNTEAFF. J is TRBJ1-1 and V is TRBV28; D not resolved. The germline CDR1 and CDR2 sequences are MDHEN and SYDVKM. V lost 10 bases to trimming and J lost 0 bases, with 12 bases between them. CDR3 length: 13 residues.

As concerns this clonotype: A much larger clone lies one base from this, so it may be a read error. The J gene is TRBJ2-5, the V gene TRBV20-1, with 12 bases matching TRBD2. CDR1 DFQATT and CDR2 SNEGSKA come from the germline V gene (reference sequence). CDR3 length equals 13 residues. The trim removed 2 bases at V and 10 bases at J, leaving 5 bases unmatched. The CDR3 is CSARRLAGVNQYF. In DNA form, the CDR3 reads TGCAGTGCTAGACGACTAGCGGGGGTGAACCAGTACTTC.

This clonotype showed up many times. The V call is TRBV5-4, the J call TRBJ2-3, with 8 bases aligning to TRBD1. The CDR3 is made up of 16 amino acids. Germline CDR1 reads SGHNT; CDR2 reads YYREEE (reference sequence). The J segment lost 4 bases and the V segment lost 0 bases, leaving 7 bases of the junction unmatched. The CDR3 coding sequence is TGTGCCAGCAGCTTGGGGCAACAGGGGGGAGCAGATACGCAGTATTTT. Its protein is CASSLGQQGGADTQYF.

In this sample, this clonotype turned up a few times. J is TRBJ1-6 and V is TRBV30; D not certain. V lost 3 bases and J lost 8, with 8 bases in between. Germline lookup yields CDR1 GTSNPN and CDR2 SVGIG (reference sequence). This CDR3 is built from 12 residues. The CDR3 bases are TGTGCCTGGAGCCGGGGTTATTCACCCCTCCACTTT. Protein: CAWSRGYSPLHF.

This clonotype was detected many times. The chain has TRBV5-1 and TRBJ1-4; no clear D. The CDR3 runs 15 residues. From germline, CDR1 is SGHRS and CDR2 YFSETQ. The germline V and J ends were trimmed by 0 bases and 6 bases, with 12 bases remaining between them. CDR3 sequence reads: CASSLENRRDEKLFF. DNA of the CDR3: TGCGCCAGCAGCTTGGAAAATCGAAGGGATGAAAAACTGTTTTTT.

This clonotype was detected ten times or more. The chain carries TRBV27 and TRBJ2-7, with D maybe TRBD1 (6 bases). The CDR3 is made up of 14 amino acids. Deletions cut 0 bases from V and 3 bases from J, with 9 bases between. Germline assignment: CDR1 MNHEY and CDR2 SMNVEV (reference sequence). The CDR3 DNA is TGTGCCAGCAGTTTATCCGGACAGCTCTACGAGCAGTACTTC. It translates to CASSLSGQLYEQYF.

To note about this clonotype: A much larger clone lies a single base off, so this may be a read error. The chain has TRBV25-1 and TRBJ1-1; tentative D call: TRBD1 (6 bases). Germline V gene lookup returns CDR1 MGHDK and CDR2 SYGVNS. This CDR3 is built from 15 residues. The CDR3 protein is CASSLGGRGVTVAFF. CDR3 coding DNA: TGTGCCAGCAGCCTCGGGGGGCGCGGCGTCACTGTAGCTTTCTTT.

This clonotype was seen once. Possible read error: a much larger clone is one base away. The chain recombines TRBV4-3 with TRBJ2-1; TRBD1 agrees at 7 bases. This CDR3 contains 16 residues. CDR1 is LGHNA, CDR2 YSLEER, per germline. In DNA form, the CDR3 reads TGCGCCAGCAGCCAAGGGAAGGGGGCTCTTGTCTATGAGCAGTTATTC. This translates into CASSQGKGALVYEQLF.